Below, 26 T cell receptor beta chains from the same sample are listed, as sequenced in a study of response to subunit inactivated influenza vaccine. Each CDR3 protein gets one entry after TCRdb re-called the RT-PCR reads with MiXCR. This sample has about 520,000 distinct CDR3 sequences; roughly 23% occur once, and the top ten carry less than 2.5%. The material sequenced was CD4+ T cells sorted from PBMCs, taken 5 days after vaccination. These receptors all come from a man in his fifties or sixties who received an inactivated influenza vaccine.

The chain is built from TRBV11-2 and TRBJ2-4; D possibly matches TRBD1 or TRBD2 (5 bases each). CDR1 and CDR2 (germline): SGHAT, FQNNGV. V gave up 7 bases and J gave up 4 bases, with 20 bases separating them. The CDR3 contains 16 residues. In nucleotides, the CDR3 is TGTGCCAGCACCGGGCTAAGAGGGGAAATTAAAAACATTCAGTACTTC. Protein: CASTGLRGEIKNIQYF.

This chain links TRBV20-1 with TRBJ2-1, with unresolved D. The germline CDR1 and CDR2 sequences are DFQATT and SNEGSKA (reference sequence). V was trimmed by 0 bases and J by 13 bases, leaving 7 bases between them. This CDR3 comprises 10 residues. In DNA form, the CDR3 reads TGCAGTGCTAGAGACGAGGAACAGTTCTTC. It codes for CSARDEEQFF.

This clonotype was observed a few times. V gene TRBV12-3 or TRBV12-4 combines with J gene TRBJ2-2; 10 nucleotides align to TRBD2. The CDR3 covers 15 residues. With V trimmed by 0 bases and J by 6 bases, 1 base remained unmatched. CDR3 loop: CASSLAGLASGELFF. CDR3 in DNA: TGTGCCAGCAGTTTAGCGGGACTAGCGTCCGGGGAGCTGTTTTTT.

The chain has TRBV6-5 and TRBJ2-7, with TRBD1 matching 9 bases. This CDR3 spans 15 amino acids. Per germline, CDR1 MNHEY and CDR2 SVGAGI. V shed 0 bases and J 3 bases; nucleotides not matched to a gene: 3. The chain's CDR3 is CASSYSGDRDYEQYF. The CDR3 DNA sequence: TGTGCCAGCAGTTACTCAGGGGACAGGGACTACGAGCAGTACTTC.

The table lists this clonotype with a few counts. The CDR3 spells CASSLDPGSGGNEQFF. CDR3 nucleotide sequence: TGCGCCAGCAGCTTGGACCCAGGGTCGGGAGGCAATGAGCAGTTCTTC. The chain uses TRBV5-1 and TRBJ2-1, with TRBD2 matching 7 bases. This CDR3 has 16 residues. The germline CDR1 and CDR2 sequences are SGHRS and YFSETQ. Trimming removed 0 bases from V and 6 bases from J; junction bases left unmatched: 9.

This chain connects TRBV7-9 to TRBJ1-2; D may be TRBD1 (6 bases). From germline, CDR1 is SEHNR and CDR2 FQNEAQ (reference sequence). The CDR3 covers 15 residues. V shed 5 bases and J shed 5 bases, with 18 bases lying between them. Here the CDR3 DNA reads TGTGCCAGCAGCCCCCGGGACATCAAGGCGTATGGCTACACCTTC. Amino acid sequence: CASSPRDIKAYGYTF.

V and J are TRBV4-2 and TRBJ2-7; 8 nucleotides line up with TRBD2. This CDR3 contains 15 residues. V lost 1 base to trimming and J lost 1 base; unmatched junction nucleotides: 3. From germline, CDR1 is LGHNA and CDR2 YNFKEQ. CDR3 loop: CASSQALAGSYEQYF. The CDR3, as DNA: TGTGCCAGCAGCCAAGCCTTAGCGGGATCCTACGAGCAGTACTTC.

This clonotype was counted between two and nine times. This chain joins TRBV6-1 and TRBJ2-1; TRBD2 agrees at 8 bases. In germline, CDR1 is MNHNS, CDR2 SASEGT. Trimming removed 2 bases from V and 9 bases from J; junction bases left unmatched: 15. The CDR3 runs to 17 residues. In DNA, the CDR3 is TGTGCCAGCAGTGAAATAGGTGGTAGCGGGAAGCATGGTGAGCAGTTCTTC. Translated: CASSEIGGSGKHGEQFF.

The V gene is TRBV4-1, the J gene TRBJ2-5, with D possibly being TRBD1 or TRBD2 (5 bases each). The CDR3 has 15 residues. Trimming stripped 3 bases from V and 3 bases from J, with 14 bases between. Germline V gene lookup returns CDR1 MGHRA and CDR2 YSYEKL. CDR3 amino acids: CASSHPGTVKETQYF. The CDR3 DNA reads TGCGCCAGCAGCCACCCGGGGACGGTGAAAGAGACCCAGTACTTC.

V usage is TRBV18 and J usage is TRBJ2-7, with no clear D. The CDR3 contains 12 residues. The germline CDR1 and CDR2 sequences are KGHSH and LQKENI. Trimming stripped 4 bases from V and 7 bases from J, with 11 bases between. CDR3 sequence: CASSHPLREQYF. The CDR3 nucleotides are TGTGCCAGCTCACACCCCCTAAGGGAGCAGTACTTC.

This clonotype was seen repeatedly, ten times or more. This chain connects TRBV20-1 to TRBJ2-5; 7 nucleotides agree with TRBD2. Germline V gene lookup returns CDR1 DFQATT and CDR2 SNEGSKA (reference sequence). CDR3 length equals 17 residues. Unmatched junction bases numbered 17, after V lost 2 bases and J lost 5 bases. CDR3 in amino acids: CSARWPSIGGIMETQYF. The CDR3 nucleotides read TGCAGTGCTAGATGGCCCTCCATCGGGGGGATTATGGAGACCCAGTACTTC.

This clonotype was seen repeatedly, ten times or more. The CDR3 region is CASSLGQGNGYTF. The CDR3 bases are TGTGCCAGCAGCTTAGGACAGGGCAATGGCTACACCTTC. V and J are TRBV7-9 and TRBJ1-2; 7 positions match TRBD1. The length of the CDR3 is 13 residues. Unmatched junction bases numbered 2, after V lost 1 base and J lost 6 bases. Germline V gene data show CDR1 as SEHNR and CDR2 as FQNEAQ (reference sequence).

This clonotype was found a few times. The V gene is TRBV2, the J gene TRBJ1-4; TRBD1 is a possible D gene (5 bases). Trimming left V 10 bases short and J 4 bases short, with 16 bases between. Germline CDR1 is SNHLY and CDR2 is FYNNEI. The CDR3 consists of 14 residues. CDR3 DNA sequence: TGTGCCACCAGCCAGGGTTTGGGTAATGAAAAACTGTTTTTT. Protein product: CATSQGLGNEKLFF.

This clonotype was recorded a few times. This sequence joins TRBV20-1 and TRBJ2-5; 13 bases agree with TRBD2. The CDR3 spans 15 residues. Per the germline V gene, CDR1 is DFQATT and CDR2 is SNEGSKA (reference sequence). The junction had 4 bases not matched to a gene; V was cut back by 4 bases and J by 2 bases. As DNA, the CDR3 is TGCAGTGCTACTCGACTAGCGGGAGGTCAAGAGACCCAGTACTTC. Translated, it gives CSATRLAGGQETQYF.

The chain employs TRBV29-1 and TRBJ1-2, with a tentative D call TRBD1 (5 bases). The CDR3 extends over 12 amino acids. Trimming removed 4 bases at V and 7 bases at J, with 13 bases between. Germline V gene data show CDR1 as SQVTM and CDR2 as ANQGSEA. The CDR3 spells CSVAPQGGGYTF. The CDR3 DNA follows: TGCAGCGTTGCCCCCCAGGGCGGTGGCTACACCTTC.

This clonotype was counted only a few times. The gene calls are TRBV7-9 and TRBJ2-3, with 7 bases lining up with TRBD2. The V segment lost 5 bases and the J segment 2 bases; nucleotides outside the gene matches: 13. The germline V gene encodes CDR1 SEHNR and CDR2 FQNEAQ (reference sequence). The CDR3 runs to 17 residues. The CDR3 loop is CASSKNTGGTYTDTQYF. CDR3 nucleotide sequence: TGTGCCAGCAGCAAAAACACCGGGGGGACCTACACAGATACGCAGTATTTT.

The gene calls are TRBV20-1 and TRBJ2-7; possibly TRBD1 for D (5 bases). V lost 1 base and J 0 bases, leaving 13 bases between the germline ends. The CDR3 consists of 15 residues. Germline CDR1 is DFQATT and CDR2 is SNEGSKA (reference sequence). CDR3 bases: TGCAGTGCTAGAGTACCAGGGCGAAACTCCTACGAGCAGTACTTC. This sequence encodes CSARVPGRNSYEQYF.

The chain carries TRBV29-1 and TRBJ1-5, with 11 bases matching TRBD1. This CDR3 contains 12 residues. The V gene end was trimmed by 6 bases and the J gene end by 5 bases; junction bases not matched to a gene: 0. Germline V CDR1 and CDR2: SQVTM, ANQGSEA. Here the CDR3 reads CSVGQGDQPQHF. CDR3 nucleotides: TGCAGCGTGGGACAGGGGGATCAGCCCCAGCATTTT.

This clonotype was picked up a small number of times. The chain couples TRBV12-3 or TRBV12-4 to TRBJ2-3; 11 bases match TRBD2. The length of the CDR3 is 14 residues. Germline trimming cut 8 bases from V and 4 bases from J; bases unmatched to any gene: 5. The CDR3 DNA reads as TGTGCCAGCTTCCTAGCGGGGGGTCCAGATACGCAGTATTTT. This translates into CASFLAGGPDTQYF.

The rearrangement links TRBV20-1 to TRBJ2-7, with D possibly TRBD1 on 6 matching bases. V lost 6 bases and J lost 3, with 24 bases in between. The length of the CDR3 is 16 residues. Germline values: CDR1 DFQATT, CDR2 SNEGSKA (reference sequence). The CDR3 region has the DNA TGCAGTGCCACCCCTCGACAGGCGCTCGTTTTCTACGAGCAGTACTTC. Protein product: CSATPRQALVFYEQYF.

This rearrangement joins TRBV18 to TRBJ2-7; TRBD1 aligns across 7 bases. Losses at the gene ends were 5 bases for V and 4 bases for J; bases not matched to a gene: 8. Germline CDR1 reads KGHSH; CDR2 reads LQKENI. The CDR3 extends over 14 amino acids. The CDR3 DNA sequence: TGTGCCAGCTCAACCACAGGGGCTGGATACGAGCAGTACTTC. Translating it yields CASSTTGAGYEQYF.

The chain uses TRBV18 and TRBJ2-7; no reliable D call. With 0 bases removed from V and 3 bases from J, the gap between germline ends came to 6 bases. The germline V gene has CDR1 KGHSH and CDR2 LQKENI. CDR3 length: 13 amino acids. DNA for the CDR3: TGTGCCAGCTCACCACCGGTAAACTACGAGCAGTACTTC. Its translation is CASSPPVNYEQYF. The variable domain in full, completed from reference TRBV18 and TRBJ2-7, reads NAGVMQNPRHLVRRRGQEARLRCSPMKGHSHVYWYRQLPEEGLKFMVYLQKENIIDESGMPKERFSAEFPKEGPSILRIQQVVRGDSAAYFCASSPPVNYEQYFGPGTRLTVT.

This clonotype was observed a few times. The gene calls are TRBV9 and TRBJ2-3; 15 bases agree with TRBD2. The J segment lost 5 bases and the V segment lost 4 bases, leaving 5 bases of the junction unmatched. Looked up from germline, CDR1 is SGDLS and CDR2 is YYNGEE. The CDR3 loop spans 16 amino acids. The CDR3 DNA sequence: TGTGCCAGCAGCATAACGGGACTAGCGGGAGGAGATACGCAGTATTTT. Translation gives CASSITGLAGGDTQYF. The full variable domain, its missing parts supplied by reference TRBV9 and TRBJ2-3, is DSGVTQTPKHLITATGQRVTLRCSPRSGDLSVYWYQQSLDQGLQFLIQYYNGEERAKGNILERFSAQQFPDLHSELNLSSLELGDSALYFCASSITGLAGGDTQYFGPGTRLTVL.

This clonotype was observed a handful of times. The rearrangement joins TRBV4-3 to TRBJ1-1; perhaps TRBD1 as D (6 bases). CDR3 size: 16 residues. CDR1 LGHNA and CDR2 YSLEER come from the germline V gene. V was clipped by 3 bases and J by 0 bases, with 14 bases between them. CDR3: CASSHKPGQMNTEAFF. The DNA for the CDR3 is TGCGCCAGCAGCCACAAGCCGGGACAAATGAACACTGAAGCTTTCTTT.

The rearrangement joins TRBV12-3 or TRBV12-4 to TRBJ2-7; 7 bases align to TRBD1. Trimming took 5 bases from V and 9 from J; bases not matched to a gene: 7. The CDR3 is 12 residues long. The CDR3 loop is CASSRDRVGQYF. DNA of the CDR3: TGTGCCAGCAGTCGAGACAGGGTCGGGCAGTACTTC.

V and J are TRBV5-1 and TRBJ2-5; 10 bases map to TRBD1. This CDR3 has 20 amino acids. Trimming removed 3 bases from V and 2 bases from J; junction bases left unmatched: 19. CDR1 SGHRS and CDR2 YFSETQ come from the germline V gene. Here the CDR3 reads CASSSNQNYDRGLLQETQYF. The CDR3, as DNA: TGCGCCAGCAGCTCCAATCAAAACTACGACAGGGGGCTTTTGCAAGAGACCCAGTACTTC.